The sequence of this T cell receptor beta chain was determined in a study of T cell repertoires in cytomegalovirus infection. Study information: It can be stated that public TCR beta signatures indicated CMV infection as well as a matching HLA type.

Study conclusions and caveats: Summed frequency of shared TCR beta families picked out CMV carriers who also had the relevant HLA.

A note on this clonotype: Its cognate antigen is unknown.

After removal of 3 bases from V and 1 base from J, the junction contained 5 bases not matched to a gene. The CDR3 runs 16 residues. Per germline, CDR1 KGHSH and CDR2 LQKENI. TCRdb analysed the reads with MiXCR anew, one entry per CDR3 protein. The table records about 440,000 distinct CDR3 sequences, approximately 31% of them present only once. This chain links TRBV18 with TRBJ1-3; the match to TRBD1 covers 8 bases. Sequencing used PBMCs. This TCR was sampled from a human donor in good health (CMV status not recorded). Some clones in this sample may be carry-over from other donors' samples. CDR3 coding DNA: TGTGCCAGCTCACCCGGGACAGGAGCTTCTGGAAACACCATATATTTT. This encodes CASSPGTGASGNTIYF.